This TCR beta chain was retrieved from a study of shared clonotypes between healthy human individuals (dated by TCRdb to the early 2020s). Background for the entire study: The cohort comprised two women and a few men aged 18 to 49 years. Leukapheresis yielded between about 0.94 and 9.5 billion PBMCs per donor. The study deeply sequenced blood TCR repertoires of five healthy adults to estimate repertoire size and the extent of clonotype sharing between individuals. Per donor, three plates each were used for CD4 naive and CD4 memory, two for CD8 naive, and one for CD8 memory. Different laboratories and diverse techniques were used to prepare libraries and sequence TCR repertoires, to increase sequencing depth and limit assay-specific biases. The full study reports these points: Larger estimated clonotype richness was generally found for naive subsets than for memory subsets. Approximately 5% of naive CD4, approximately 3.7% of naive CD8, 2.3% of memory CD4, and 0.35% to 0.5% of memory CD8 clonotypes were shared across several donors. Incomplete sequencing was indicated by rarefaction of sorted-subset datasets, despite the large sequencing depth. Only blood was sampled, and tissue TCR repertoires likely differ from those in blood. Clonotypes shared by all four sorted-subset donors showed higher generation probabilities than non-shared clonotypes. Based on pairwise subsampling, the degree of clonotype sharing among donors was expected to be affected by sequencing depth. The genetic and exposure-history diversity represented was limited by the small number of donors.

For this clone: Its antigen remains undetermined. No much larger clone is present one base from it, and per-base qualities are unavailable.

For the CD8 naive samples, CD45RO-negative cells were positively selected for CCR7, yielding a CD45RA+CCR7+ population from which TemRA cells were excluded. Healthy HIV-negative adults with no recently reported acute infections or vaccinations were included as donors. Only Caucasian adults living in Nashville, Tennessee, USA were represented among the donors. After blood collection by leukapheresis, PBMCs were isolated using Ficoll-Histopaque density gradient centrifugation and then cryopreserved in the vapor phase of liquid nitrogen. Analytical flow cytometry was used to check the purity and quantity of every magnetically sorted T cell population. From each sorted fraction, genomic DNA was isolated and quantified by UV absorbance on a Nanodrop 2000c. Using the deep immunoSEQ assay, multiplex PCR amplified TCR CDR3 regions from genomic DNA. Extracted genomic DNA from each cell subset was spread evenly across all wells of several immunoSEQ 96-well plates, with each plate serving as a replicate. For sorted subsets, approximately 200 ng of genomic DNA, equivalent to around 29,000 T cell genomes, went into each replicate PCR. Purified libraries were quantified with a Qubit 3.0 fluorometer, sized on a Bioanalyzer 2100, and re-quantified with the KAPA Library Quantification kit. Each immunoSEQ 96-well plate was sequenced on its own single-read 150-cycle Illumina NextSeq 550 flow cell. The paper's processing steps were these. The immunoSEQ output contained only junctional sequences without quality scores, so filtering could not match that applied to full-length reads. Sequences were annotated with PyIR, a Python wrapper for IgBLAST v1.9, and V/J genes and CDR3 were assigned using IMGT germline references. Any read was removed if the V/J assignment was weak (E-value above 1e-6), the CDR3 was missing, or the read contained stop codons, out-of-frame junctions, or ambiguous translated residues. A V3J clonotype was defined by an identical inferred V gene, J gene, and CDR3 amino acid sequence. The percentage overlap between two repertoires was calculated by dividing the number of shared unique clonotypes by the size of the smaller repertoire. Repertoire richness was assessed with RTK rarefaction, the Chao1 estimator, and Recon v2.1 estimates of unobserved clonotypes. For all TCRbeta clonotypes obtained by the gDNA method from a handful of donors, generation probabilities were computed with OLGA. TCRdb holds this immuneACCESS table with in-frame rearrangements only. Some clones are missing; in checked studies, unresolved V genes explain under half, and the rest has no known cause. V and J calls and clone size are copied from that table; D and trimming were computed from the DNA. For this sample there are approximately 1.9 million clones; just over 90% appear just once. 1.5% to 2% of the sample comes from the top ten.

Sequences WSHSY (CDR1) and SAAADI (CDR2) are obtained from the germline V gene. The cysteine opens and the phenylalanine closes a CDR3 of 15 amino acids. The kept DNA is CDR3 alone, 45 bases in frame from the first base. V is pruned by 3 bases and J by 3 bases, leaving 7 bases of the junction without a gene match. The sequencing sample was made of naive CD8+ T cells from PBMCs. In light of the paper, this sample's cell subset or site label describes: CD45RA+CCR7+. Recombination joined TRBV10-2 with TRBJ2-7; TRBD2 matches 8 bases in the middle. This TCR was recovered from a man younger than 35 in good health. Some clones in this sample may be carry-over from other donors' samples. The nucleotides read TGCGCCAGCAGTGACTGGACAGCGGGAGACTACGAGCAGTACTTC. Translated, it reads CASSDWTAGDYEQYF.